The clone carrying this TCR beta chain has a count of ten or more. The target antigen is unknown. Sample time point: technical triplicate 1. This record comes from a study of neurological immune-mediated disorders. General study points: Whereas HTLV-1-associated myelopathy showed the most TCR clonal expansion, multiple sclerosis showed the least, with levels below those of healthy controls.

CDR3 length: 13 residues. The V and J ends lost 5 bases and 5 bases, in that order; junction bases with no gene match: 4. Synthesis of cDNA was carried out by template-switch 5'RACE. The reaction used 10-nucleotide random UMIs. TCRdb used MiXCR to reprocess the 5' RACE reads, holding one entry per CDR3 protein. The table records some 25,000 distinct CDR3 sequences, about 13% of them present only once. The receptor was isolated from a female donor with HTLV-1-associated myelopathy (HAM/TSP). The genes are TRBV12-3 or TRBV12-4 and TRBJ1-2; 8 nucleotides match TRBD1. Sequences were obtained from CD4+ T cells from blood. CDR3 coding DNA: TGTGCCAGCAGTCCGACAGGGGTTTATGGCTACACCTTC. Protein sequence: CASSPTGVYGYTF.